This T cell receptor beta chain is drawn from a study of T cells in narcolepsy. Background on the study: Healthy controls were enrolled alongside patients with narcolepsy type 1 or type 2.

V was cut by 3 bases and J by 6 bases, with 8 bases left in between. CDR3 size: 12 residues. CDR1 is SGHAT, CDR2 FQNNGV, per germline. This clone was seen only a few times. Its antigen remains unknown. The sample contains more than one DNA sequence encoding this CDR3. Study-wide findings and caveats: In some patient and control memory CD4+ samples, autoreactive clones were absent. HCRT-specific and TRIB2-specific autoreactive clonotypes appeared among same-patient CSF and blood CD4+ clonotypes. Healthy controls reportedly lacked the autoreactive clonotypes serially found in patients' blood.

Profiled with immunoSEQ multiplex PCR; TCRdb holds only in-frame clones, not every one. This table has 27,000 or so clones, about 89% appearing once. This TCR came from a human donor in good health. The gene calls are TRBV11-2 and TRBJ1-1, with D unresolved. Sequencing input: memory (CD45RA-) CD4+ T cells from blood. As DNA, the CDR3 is TGTGCCAGCAGCTTGGGTTTCGCTGAAGCTTTCTTT. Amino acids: CASSLGFAEAFF.